A single T cell receptor (beta chain) is shown here with its context. The sample is drawn from a study of CD8 T cells in Susac syndrome. Reverse transcription used roughly 0.5 to 1 ug RNA and random hexamers. With immunoSEQ multiplex PCR, TCR beta CDR3 was amplified across 54 Vbeta and 13 Jbeta. TCRdb called the immunoSEQ multiplex PCR reads again in MiXCR, with one record for every CDR3 protein. Of 200,000 to 300,000 distinct CDR3 sequences in the sample, 90% to 95% were seen once. CD8+ and CD4+ T cells from blood underwent TCR beta sequencing, which was carried out in a high-throughput format. Negative isolation yielded CD4+ and CD8+ T cells, and FACS enriched TEMRA cells. The ends were cut back, 4 bases at V and 5 bases at J, with 9 bases in the middle. This CDR3 comprises 13 residues. The V gene's germline CDR1 is MNHNS and CDR2 SASEGT.

Input material: CD4+ T cells from PBMCs. This TCR came from a human donor with multiple sclerosis. The chain joins TRBV6-1 to TRBJ1-5, with D uncertain. CDR3 nucleotides: TGTGCCAGCAGTGTGGTCCCCGATCAGCCCCAGCATTTT. Encoded protein: CASSVVPDQPQHF.